A single sample gave rise to the 16 T cell receptor beta chains below, sequenced in a study of cytomegalovirus exposure and HLA in healthy donors. The PCR ran on 60 Vbeta and 13 Jbeta primers. Some clones are missing from TCRdb's copy, which holds only in-frame ones; the method was immunoSEQ multiplex PCR. The sample yields approximately 110,000 clones, more than 60% seen once. The source material was PBMCs. All receptors derive from a woman aged 40-49 years in good health and CMV-seronegative.

The chain joins TRBV6-5 to TRBJ1-1; D ambiguous. Trimming pared 2 bases from V and 0 bases from J, leaving 13 bases between. The CDR3 has 16 residues. In germline, CDR1 is MNHEY, CDR2 SVGAGI. The CDR3 region has the DNA TGTGCCAGCAGTTACGCGGTCGGGTACATGAACACTGAAGCTTTCTTT. Translation gives CASSYAVGYMNTEAFF.

The chain recombines TRBV5-1 with TRBJ1-2, with D possibly TRBD1 on 5 matching bases. This CDR3 comprises 14 residues. V was pared by 4 bases and J by 4 bases, with 14 bases between. Per the germline V gene, CDR1 is SGHRS and CDR2 is YFSETQ. Here the CDR3 DNA reads TGCGCCAGCAGCCCCGGGGGGGGGACCTATGGCTACACCTTC. It translates to CASSPGGGTYGYTF.

Details on this clone: The sample holds other DNA sequences that translate to the same CDR3. The chain has TRBV6-1 and TRBJ1-1; 7 bases are shared with TRBD1. The CDR3 consists of 14 residues. The germline CDR1 and CDR2 sequences are MNHNS and SASEGT. With V trimmed by 7 bases and J by 0 bases, 5 bases remained unmatched. The CDR3 spells CASKEGAMNTEAFF. CDR3 DNA: TGTGCCAGCAAAGAGGGGGCCATGAACACTGAAGCTTTCTTT.

The CDR3: CASRVGTSGLDYNEQFF. CDR3 DNA: TGTGCCAGCAGGGTAGGGACTAGCGGGTTGGACTACAATGAGCAGTTCTTC. V usage is TRBV27 and J usage is TRBJ2-1; 12 bases are shared with TRBD2. J gave up 3 bases and V 6 bases, and 9 bases lay outside the gene matches. Germline values: CDR1 MNHEY, CDR2 SMNVEV (reference sequence). CDR3 length: 17 amino acids.

The chain joins TRBV19 to TRBJ2-1; maybe TRBD1 (5 bases). Trimming stripped 5 bases from V and 8 bases from J, with 22 bases between. The CDR3 totals 16 residues. CDR1 and CDR2 from the germline V gene are LNHDA and SQIVND (reference sequence). The CDR3 loop reads CASSSSQVLYSDEQFF. The DNA for the CDR3 is TGTGCCAGTAGTTCTTCACAGGTTCTCTATTCGGATGAGCAGTTCTTC. The variable domain in full, with the rest retrieved from reference TRBV19 and TRBJ2-1, is DGGITQSPKYLFRKEGQNVTLSCEQNLNHDAMYWYRQDPGQGLRLIYYSQIVNDFQKGDIAEGYSVSREKKESFPLTVTSAQKNPTAFYLCASSSSQVLYSDEQFFGPGTRLTVL.

This clone was seen a handful of times. The J gene is TRBJ2-4, the V gene TRBV28, with 7 bases that match TRBD2. Germline V gene lookup returns CDR1 MDHEN and CDR2 SYDVKM. Trimming removed 7 bases from V and 5 bases from J; junction bases left unmatched: 11. The CDR3 consists of 15 residues. CDR3 loop: CASTEGGRPQNIQYF. The CDR3, as DNA: TGTGCCAGCACGGAGGGCGGGAGACCTCAAAACATTCAGTACTTC. Variable domain in full (rest from reference TRBV28 and TRBJ2-4): DVKVTQSSRYLVKRTGEKVFLECVQDMDHENMFWYRQDPGLGLRLIYFSYDVKMKEKGDIPEGYSVSREKKERFSLILESASTNQTSMYLCASTEGGRPQNIQYFGAGTRLSVL.

The chain carries TRBV7-3 and TRBJ2-2; 7 bases match TRBD2. This CDR3 has 14 residues. The V segment lost 5 bases and the J segment 3 bases; nucleotides outside the gene matches: 3. The V gene's germline CDR1 is SGHTA and CDR2 FQGTGA. As DNA, the CDR3 is TGTGCCAGCAGCGCGGGAGTTCACACCGGGGAGCTGTTTTTT. It translates to CASSAGVHTGELFF.

The genes are TRBV7-8 and TRBJ2-3; 7 bases agree with TRBD1. This CDR3 is built from 16 residues. V gave up 5 bases and J gave up 6 bases; unmatched junction bases: 14. CDR1 and CDR2 from the germline V gene are SGHVS and FQNEAQ. CDR3 sequence (DNA): TGTGCCAGCAGCCCGGGACAGCCACATGCCGCGGATACGCAGTATTTT. Residues: CASSPGQPHAADTQYF.

The gene calls are TRBV7-9 and TRBJ2-7; the D gene is possibly TRBD2 (6 bases). The length of the CDR3 is 18 residues. CDR1 is SEHNR and CDR2 is FQNEAQ in the germline V gene (reference sequence). The ends were cut back, 0 bases at V and 1 base at J, with 19 bases in the middle. As DNA, the CDR3 is TGTGCCAGCAGCTTAGCGTCGGGTGGGTCGGCGGGATCCTACGAGCAGTACTTC. Its translation is CASSLASGGSAGSYEQYF.

V is TRBV11-1 and J is TRBJ2-1, with D perhaps matching TRBD2 (5 bases). CDR1 is SGHAT, CDR2 FQDESV, per germline (reference sequence). The CDR3 is 14 amino acids. V gave up 5 bases and J gave up 6 bases, with 14 bases separating them. In DNA, the CDR3 is TGTGCCAGCAGCCAGCTCATGGGGAGCAATGAGCAGTTCTTC. Its protein product is CASSQLMGSNEQFF.

The chain carries TRBV7-2 and TRBJ1-5; D gene uncertain. In germline, CDR1 is SGHTA, CDR2 FQGNSA. V dropped 5 bases and J dropped 1 base, with 6 bases sitting between them. The CDR3 runs to 13 residues. The CDR3 DNA is TGTGCCAGCAGCCTTAGAAGCAATCAGCCCCAGCATTTT. This translates into CASSLRSNQPQHF.

The chain uses TRBV12-5 and TRBJ2-3; unclear D gene. Germline CDR1 LGHNT, CDR2 FRNRAP. This CDR3 spans 15 amino acids. V was clipped by 1 base and J by 4 bases, with 12 bases between them. The CDR3 DNA is TGTGCTAGTGGTTTGGGAGCTGTTGGTTCAGATACGCAGTATTTT. Residues: CASGLGAVGSDTQYF.

The rearrangement links TRBV6-4 to TRBJ2-1; 7 nucleotides align to TRBD1. V was pared by 4 bases and J by 9 bases, with 9 bases of the junction left unmatched. The CDR3 totals 14 residues. In germline, CDR1 is MRHNA, CDR2 SNTAGT. The CDR3 is CASSAEQGYPEQFF. CDR3 bases: TGTGCCAGCAGTGCCGAACAGGGGTACCCTGAGCAGTTCTTC.

This chain joins TRBV7-2 and TRBJ1-5; a weak D match, TRBD1 (6 bases). V gave up 3 bases and J gave up 1 base, with 7 bases separating them. In germline, CDR1 is SGHTA, CDR2 FQGNSA. This CDR3 region has 14 residues. In nucleotides, the CDR3 is TGTGCCAGCAGCTTCGGACAGAGCAATCAGCCCCAGCATTTT. It codes for CASSFGQSNQPQHF.

This chain connects TRBV7-8 to TRBJ2-7; 8 bases align to TRBD1. This CDR3 region has 15 residues. The trim removed 2 bases at V and 7 bases at J, leaving 10 bases unmatched. In germline, CDR1 is SGHVS, CDR2 FQNEAQ. CDR3 protein: CASSLWGTGGGEQYF. The CDR3 bases are TGTGCCAGCAGCTTATGGGGGACAGGTGGAGGGGAGCAGTACTTC.

In this sample, this clone turned up a few times. The genes are TRBV6-5 and TRBJ1-2, with a tentative D call TRBD1 (6 bases). The CDR3 totals 12 residues. Trimming pared 7 bases from V and 7 bases from J, leaving 13 bases between. In germline, CDR1 is MNHEY, CDR2 SVGAGI. Written as DNA, the CDR3 is TGTGCCAGCAATACAGGGAGAAGTGGCTACACCTTC. As protein: CASNTGRSGYTF.